Here is one TCR beta chain with its context. Germline CDR1 and CDR2: MNHNY and SVGAGI (reference sequence). Trimming cost V 0 bases and J 0 bases, with 15 bases left between them. The CDR3 loop spans 17 amino acids. TCRdb re-analysed the RT-PCR reads in MiXCR, keeping a single row per CDR3 protein. The data hold about 680,000 distinct CDR3 sequences, with approximately 14% observed a single time. J is TRBJ2-7 and V is TRBV6-6; D gene uncertain. This TCR was recovered from a female donor in good health, serving as a healthy control. What was sequenced was memory CD4+ T cells from blood. In DNA form, the CDR3 reads TGTGCCAGCAGTTACTCGCCGTCTACGGCACTCTCCTACGAGCAGTACTTC. Encoded protein: CASSYSPSTALSYEQYF.